This T cell receptor beta chain was observed in a study of cytomegalovirus exposure and HLA in healthy donors. Overall study: The 90 to 150 validation repertoires, a later analysis reported, used the same platform as the approximately 650 first-cohort repertoires.

Only in-frame clones appear in the TCRdb table, and some are missing; sequencing was by immunoSEQ multiplex PCR. The repertoire consists of more than 250,000 clones, with 70% to 90% occurring once and the leading ten covering about 0.91%. The donors were members of the roughly 120-subject validation cohort (separate from the roughly 680-subject first cohort). This CDR3 is built from 13 residues. From germline, CDR1 is ENHRY and CDR2 SYGVKD. Between the trimmed V and J ends, which lost 10 bases and 0 bases, there was a span of 12 bases. The chain is built from TRBV10-3 and TRBJ1-1; D is ambiguous. The clonotype originates from a young woman in good health and CMV-seronegative. The sequencing sample was made of PBMCs. The CDR3 region has the DNA TGTGCCAGCCTCGGAGAATTGAACACTGAAGCTTTCTTT. Translating gives CASLGELNTEAFF.